This entry lists 15 T cell receptor beta chains sequenced from one sample in a study of T cells in Graves' hyperthyroidism and ophthalmopathy. Regions amplified from RNA transcripts were the TCR beta CDR3 regions. Primed by the HTBI set, a first-round RT-PCR was run on the TCR CDR3. Each CDR3 protein is one row after TCRdb ran MiXCR on the multiplex PCR reads. The data contain roughly 380,000 distinct CDR3 sequences, roughly 13% of them singletons. The source material was blood. The receptors derive from an older woman with Graves' hyperthyroidism.

The rearrangement joins TRBV19 to TRBJ2-7; no reliable D call. Germline assignment: CDR1 LNHDA and CDR2 SQIVND (reference sequence). V was pared by 5 bases and J by 2 bases, with 13 bases between. The CDR3 is 14 residues long. CDR3 DNA sequence: TGTGCCAGTAGTCCAAGTGCAGGACCCTACGAGCAGTACTTC. It translates to CASSPSAGPYEQYF.

This clonotype was found a few times. The genes are TRBV6-1 and TRBJ1-4; tentatively, D is TRBD1 (5 bases). Germline CDR1 and CDR2: MNHNS and SASEGT. Trimming stripped 5 bases from V and 0 bases from J, with 10 bases between. The CDR3 consists of 15 residues. CDR3 DNA sequence: TGTGCCAGCAGTCCCGCGACAGCAACTAATGAAAAACTGTTTTTT. This gives the protein CASSPATATNEKLFF.

This clonotype was seen at least ten times. This rearrangement joins TRBV5-1 to TRBJ2-7; 11 bases are shared with TRBD2. The V segment lost 6 bases and the J segment 2 bases; nucleotides outside the gene matches: 10. The CDR3 runs 16 residues. Germline-derived CDR1 and CDR2 are SGHRS and YFSETQ. CDR3 sequence reads: CASTRATSGSTYEQYF. In DNA form, the CDR3 reads TGCGCCAGCACCCGGGCCACTAGCGGGAGCACCTACGAGCAGTACTTC.

This clonotype has at least ten counts. The V call is TRBV19, the J call TRBJ1-6; 7 nucleotides match TRBD1. V was pared by 7 bases and J by 8 bases, with 8 bases of the junction left unmatched. From germline, CDR1 is LNHDA and CDR2 SQIVND (reference sequence). This CDR3 has 14 amino acids. CDR3 protein: CASNPRRGHSPLHF. The CDR3 DNA reads TGTGCCAGTAACCCGAGGAGGGGGCATTCACCCCTCCACTTT.

In its sample, this clonotype was seen many times. The genes are TRBV7-8 and TRBJ2-3; D is undetermined. Trimming pared 1 base from V and 4 bases from J, leaving 9 bases between. Germline CDR1 reads SGHVS; CDR2 reads FQNEAQ. The CDR3 is 14 residues long. The CDR3 is CASSLEARPDTQYF. DNA of the CDR3: TGTGCCAGCAGCTTAGAAGCCCGGCCAGATACGCAGTATTTT.

In this sample, this clonotype turned up a few times. The chain carries TRBV19 and TRBJ1-5; D unresolved. The CDR3 has 15 amino acids. Per the germline V gene, CDR1 is LNHDA and CDR2 is SQIVND (reference sequence). Trimming removed 5 bases at V and 6 bases at J, with 17 bases between. This chain's CDR3 is CASSDPRGESQPQHF. CDR3 DNA: TGTGCCAGTAGTGACCCTCGGGGTGAGAGTCAGCCCCAGCATTTT.

The table lists this clonotype with a few counts. The chain uses TRBV27 and TRBJ1-6; D uncertain. This CDR3 is built from 16 residues. Deletions cut 3 bases from V and 3 bases from J, with 12 bases between. Germline CDR1 is MNHEY and CDR2 is SMNVEV (reference sequence). In DNA form, the CDR3 reads TGTGCCAGCAGTTTCTATGCAGGAGACTATAATTCACCCCTCCACTTT. This codes for CASSFYAGDYNSPLHF.

This clonotype turned up a few times. CDR3 nucleotide sequence: TGTGCCAGCAGCCAAGATGGGGGCCTGGGACAGGGGATCTCTGGGGCCAACGTCCTGACTTTC. Encoded protein: CASSQDGGLGQGISGANVLTF. The gene calls are TRBV3-1 and TRBJ2-6; 10 nucleotides line up with TRBD1. The CDR3 is 21 residues long. The V and J ends lost 0 bases and 0 bases, in that order; junction bases with no gene match: 11. CDR1 is LGHDT and CDR2 is YNNKEL in the germline V gene (reference sequence).

This clonotype showed up just a few times. The V gene is TRBV7-3, the J gene TRBJ1-2; D uncertain. Germline lookup yields CDR1 SGHTA and CDR2 FQGTGA. The CDR3 runs to 15 residues. Trimming left V 5 bases short and J 4 bases short, with 17 bases between. The CDR3 region has the DNA TGTGCCAGCAGCCCGATGGGTGGAAACCTCTATGGCTACACCTTC. Protein sequence: CASSPMGGNLYGYTF.

This clonotype was counted at least ten times. The rearrangement uses TRBV6-5 and TRBJ1-5, with 9 nucleotides matching TRBD1. CDR3 size: 15 residues. The germline V gene has CDR1 MNHEY and CDR2 SVGAGI. Germline trimming cut 0 bases from V and 4 bases from J; bases unmatched to any gene: 1. CDR3 residues: CASSYSDRGNQPQHF. In nucleotides, the CDR3 is TGTGCCAGCAGTTACTCGGACAGGGGTAATCAGCCCCAGCATTTT.

Many counts were recorded for this clonotype. This chain links TRBV28 with TRBJ2-3, with D unclear. Trimming took 5 bases from V and 2 from J, leaving 11 bases between them. The CDR3 is 14 residues long. Germline V gives CDR1 MDHEN, CDR2 SYDVKM. The CDR3 protein is CASSVGGFTDTQYF. CDR3 nucleotide sequence: TGTGCCAGCAGTGTCGGCGGATTCACAGATACGCAGTATTTT. Drawing the rest from reference TRBV28 and TRBJ2-3, the complete variable domain is DVKVTQSSRYLVKRTGEKVFLECVQDMDHENMFWYRQDPGLGLRLIYFSYDVKMKEKGDIPEGYSVSREKKERFSLILESASTNQTSMYLCASSVGGFTDTQYFGPGTRLTVL.

This clonotype occurred many times. The chain joins TRBV7-9 to TRBJ1-1; D may be TRBD1 (5 bases). This CDR3 spans 17 amino acids. CDR1 and CDR2 from the germline V gene are SEHNR and FQNEAQ (reference sequence). V lost 4 bases, J lost 0 bases, and 18 bases lay in between. This CDR3 reads CASSSPGAAFMNTEAFF. In DNA, the CDR3 is TGTGCCAGCAGCTCACCCGGGGCGGCTTTCATGAACACTGAAGCTTTCTTT.

There are many counts of this clonotype. The chain joins TRBV6-2 or TRBV6-3 to TRBJ2-1, with 9 bases that match TRBD1. The junction had 0 bases not matched to a gene; V was cut back by 4 bases and J by 2 bases. This CDR3 has 14 amino acids. Germline CDR1 is MNHEY and CDR2 is SVGEGT. CDR3 in amino acids: CASSWDRAYNEQFF. The CDR3 nucleotides read TGTGCCAGCAGTTGGGACAGGGCCTACAATGAGCAGTTCTTC.

The CDR3 reads CASSTLAGGSSYEQYF. DNA for the CDR3: TGTGCCAGCTCCACCCTGGCGGGCGGGAGCTCCTACGAGCAGTACTTC. V is TRBV18 and J is TRBJ2-7, with 7 bases fitting TRBD2. Trimming at V came to 6 bases and at J to 0 bases, leaving 11 bases not matched to a gene. From germline, CDR1 is KGHSH and CDR2 LQKENI. This CDR3 spans 16 amino acids.

This clonotype occurred many times. The chain couples TRBV12-3 or TRBV12-4 to TRBJ1-1; no clear D gene. This CDR3 contains 13 residues. Trimming removed 6 bases from V and 0 bases from J, with 8 bases in between. The CDR3 loop is CASRLQVNTEAFF. DNA of the CDR3: TGTGCCAGCAGGCTTCAGGTGAACACTGAAGCTTTCTTT.